The 10 T cell receptor beta chains in this list originate from one sample, sequenced in a study of T cell changes during pregnancy in multiple sclerosis. Produced via immunoSEQ multiplex PCR; TCRdb's table is partial and in-frame only. The data contain 85,000 to 110,000 clones, 92% of them singletons. Sequencing used peripheral blood, obtained after pregnancy. All receptors come from a female donor with multiple sclerosis, enrolled in a pregnancy study.

In its sample, this clone was seen once. This sequence joins TRBV27 and TRBJ2-2, with 8 bases that match TRBD1. CDR3 length equals 17 residues. J lost 4 bases, V lost 8 bases, and 15 bases had no gene match. Germline CDR1 and CDR2: MNHEY and SMNVEV (reference sequence). This CDR3 is CASRPHLGRGLTGELFF. The CDR3 nucleotides read TGTGCCAGCCGGCCTCATTTGGGCAGGGGGCTCACCGGGGAGCTGTTTTTT.

The rearrangement uses TRBV27 and TRBJ2-6; 8 bases are shared with TRBD1. The CDR3 spans 18 residues. Germline CDR1 and CDR2: MNHEY and SMNVEV (reference sequence). V shed 7 bases, J shed 0 bases, and the junction held 11 bases outside the gene matches. The CDR3 reads CASTTTGEFLSGANVLTF. Here the CDR3 DNA reads TGTGCCAGCACAACGACAGGGGAATTTCTCTCTGGGGCCAACGTCCTGACTTTC.

The chain couples TRBV28 to TRBJ2-7; 9 bases match TRBD1. CDR1 and CDR2 (germline): MDHEN, SYDVKM. V lost 3 bases, J lost 4 bases, and 7 bases stayed unmatched. The CDR3 runs 15 residues. CDR3 protein: CASSLRQGVFYEQYF. CDR3 sequence (DNA): TGTGCCAGCAGTTTGCGACAGGGGGTATTTTACGAGCAGTACTTC.

Of note for this clone: Other nucleotide sequences from this sample produce the same CDR3. This chain connects TRBV6-6 to TRBJ1-4; D ambiguous. This CDR3 contains 13 residues. V lost 7 bases and J 2 bases, leaving 8 bases between the germline ends. Germline lookup yields CDR1 MNHNY and CDR2 SVGAGI (reference sequence). The CDR3 loop reads CASIRDTNEKLFF. The CDR3 nucleotides are TGTGCCAGCATCCGGGATACTAATGAAAAACTGTTTTTT.

This clone was seen a handful of times. The chain has TRBV6-5 and TRBJ2-7; D possibly corresponds to TRBD2 (5 bases). V lost 8 bases to trimming and J lost 3 bases, with 17 bases between them. The CDR3 is 14 amino acids. CDR1 and CDR2 (germline): MNHEY, SVGAGI. In DNA, the CDR3 is TGTGCCAGCGCAAGAGAGGGAGCGGACTACGAGCAGTACTTC. Amino acid sequence: CASAREGADYEQYF.

The chain joins TRBV6-1 to TRBJ1-3; D not resolved. From germline, CDR1 is MNHNS and CDR2 SASEGT. V was clipped by 2 bases and J by 2 bases, with 13 bases between them. The length of the CDR3 is 16 residues. The CDR3 loop is CASSEILTVPGNTIYF. CDR3 DNA sequence: TGTGCCAGCAGTGAAATTCTCACAGTACCTGGAAACACCATATATTTT.

The rearrangement uses TRBV4-3 and TRBJ1-2, with 9 bases fitting TRBD1. Trimming took 4 bases from V and 6 from J; bases not matched to a gene: 9. The CDR3 covers 15 residues. The V gene's germline CDR1 is LGHNA and CDR2 YSLEER. The CDR3 region has the DNA TGCGCCAGCAGCCCTTCGGGGACAGGGCTCGATGGCTACACCTTC. Translated, it gives CASSPSGTGLDGYTF.

The chain couples TRBV18 to TRBJ1-1, with D unclear. V was pared by 6 bases and J by 0 bases, with 8 bases between. Germline V lookup: CDR1 KGHSH, CDR2 LQKENI. The length of the CDR3 is 13 residues. The CDR3, as DNA: TGTGCCAGCTCCGCGGTTGTGAACACTGAAGCTTTCTTT. It translates to CASSAVVNTEAFF.

This clone appeared a few times. The V and J genes are TRBV4-1 and TRBJ1-5, with D tentatively TRBD1 (5 bases). The germline gives CDR1 MGHRA, CDR2 YSYEKL. The CDR3 length is 13 residues. V was trimmed by 1 base and J by 7 bases, leaving 8 bases between them. CDR3 nucleotides: TGCGCCAGCAGCCAAGCTGGGGCACAGCCCCAGCATTTT. This sequence encodes CASSQAGAQPQHF.

The chain recombines TRBV12-5 with TRBJ1-5; 8 nucleotides match TRBD1. V shed 0 bases, J shed 7 bases, and the junction held 8 bases outside the gene matches. The germline CDR1 and CDR2 sequences are LGHNT and FRNRAP. The CDR3 consists of 16 residues. The chain's CDR3 is CASGLVISGGRQPQHF. The CDR3 DNA reads TGTGCTAGTGGTTTGGTAATATCAGGGGGCAGGCAGCCCCAGCATTTT. The full variable domain, completed using reference TRBV12-5 and TRBJ1-5, is DARVTQTPRHKVTEMGQEVTMRCQPILGHNTVFWYRQTMMQGLELLAYFRNRAPLDDSGMPKDRFSAEMPDATLATLKIQPSEPRDSAVYFCASGLVISGGRQPQHFGDGTRLSIL.